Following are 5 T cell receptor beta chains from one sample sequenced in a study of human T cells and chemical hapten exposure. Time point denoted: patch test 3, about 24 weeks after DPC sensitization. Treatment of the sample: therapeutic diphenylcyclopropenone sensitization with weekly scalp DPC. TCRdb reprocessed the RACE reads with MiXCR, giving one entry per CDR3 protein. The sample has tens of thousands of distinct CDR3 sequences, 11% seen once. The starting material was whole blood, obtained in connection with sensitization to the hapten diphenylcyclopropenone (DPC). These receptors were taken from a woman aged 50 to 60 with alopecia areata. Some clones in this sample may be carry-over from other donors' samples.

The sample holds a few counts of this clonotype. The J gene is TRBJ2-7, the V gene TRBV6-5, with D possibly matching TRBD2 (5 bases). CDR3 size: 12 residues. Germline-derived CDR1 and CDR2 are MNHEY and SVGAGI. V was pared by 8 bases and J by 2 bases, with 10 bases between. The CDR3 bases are TGTGCCAGCCGATCGACTACCTACGAGCAGTACTTC. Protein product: CASRSTTYEQYF.

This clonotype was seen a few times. CDR3 sequence (DNA): TGTGCCAGCAGCCCGGGGACCCAGGGGGCCCAGTACTTC. Translating it yields CASSPGTQGAQYF. The rearrangement uses TRBV3-1 and TRBJ2-5; 7 bases line up with TRBD1. V lost 4 bases to trimming and J lost 9 bases; unmatched junction nucleotides: 8. The CDR3 extends over 13 amino acids. In germline, CDR1 is LGHDT, CDR2 YNNKEL (reference sequence).

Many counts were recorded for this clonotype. CDR3 in DNA: TGTGCCAGCAGTCTACAGGGGAAGGACTACGAGCAGTACTTC. The encoded protein is CASSLQGKDYEQYF. The rearrangement joins TRBV12-3 or TRBV12-4 to TRBJ2-7; TRBD1 agrees at 7 bases. The CDR3 spans 14 residues. V shed 5 bases and J 3 bases; nucleotides not matched to a gene: 7.

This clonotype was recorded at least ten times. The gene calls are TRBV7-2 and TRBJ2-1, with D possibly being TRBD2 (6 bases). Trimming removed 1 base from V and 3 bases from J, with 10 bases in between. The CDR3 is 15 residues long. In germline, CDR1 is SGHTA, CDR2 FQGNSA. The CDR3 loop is CASSLGGANYNEQFF. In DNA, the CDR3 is TGTGCCAGCAGCTTAGGCGGGGCCAACTACAATGAGCAGTTCTTC.

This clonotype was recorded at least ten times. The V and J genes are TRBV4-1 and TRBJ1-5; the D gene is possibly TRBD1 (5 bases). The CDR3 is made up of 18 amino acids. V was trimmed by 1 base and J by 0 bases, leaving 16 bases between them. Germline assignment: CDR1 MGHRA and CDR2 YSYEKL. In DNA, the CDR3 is TGCGCCAGCAGCCAAGTGCAACGGGGACTTTATAGCAATCAGCCCCAGCATTTT. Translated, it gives CASSQVQRGLYSNQPQHF.